This T cell receptor beta chain was sequenced for a study of cytomegalovirus exposure and HLA in healthy donors. The overall study: The same platform as the roughly 700 first-cohort repertoires was used for the 100 to 150 validation repertoires, a later analysis reported.

Note on this clone: As yet, its antigen is unknown. A junction end diverges from the germline sequence, so it may reflect a read error.

Findings of the study overall: Among the CMV-associated chains, a few were confirmed in vitro as specific for CMV antigens. Reported results showed that the classifier diagnosed cytomegalovirus status with high specificity and sensitivity.

Assay used: immunoSEQ multiplex PCR; TCRdb lists only in-frame clones, some missing. The table has 140,000 or so clones, roughly 87% seen once. CDR3 length: 16 amino acids. Germline V gene sequence: CDR1 SGHTA, CDR2 FQGNSA. Sequencing was done on a sample of PBMCs. The rearrangement uses TRBV7-2 and TRBJ2-7; 9 nucleotides match TRBD1. The sequence derives from a man between 18 and 29 years old in good health and CMV-seropositive. The CDR3 spells CASSSGRTGVSNPPRF. The CDR3 nucleotides read TGTGCCAGCAGCTCAGGCCGGACAGGGGTTAGTAACCCCCCCAGATTC. The entire variable domain, with the rest obtained from reference TRBV7-2 and TRBJ2-7, is as follows: GAGVSQSPSNKVTEKGKDVELRCDPISGHTALYWYRQSLGQGLEFLIYFQGNSAPDKSGLPSDRFSAERTGGSVSTLTIQRTQQEDSAVYLCASSSGRTGVSNPPRFGPGTRLTVT.